This T cell receptor beta chain was recovered during a study of shared clonotypes between healthy human individuals (dated by TCRdb to between 2020 and 2021). For the wider study: The cohort included a few men and a couple of women between 18 and 49 years of age. To estimate repertoire size and how much clonotypes are shared between individuals, the study performed deep sequencing of blood TCR repertoires from roughly five healthy adults. Per donor, leukapheresis produced somewhere between about 0.9 and 9.5 billion PBMCs. For each donor, three plates each were used for CD4 naive and CD4 memory, two plates were used for CD8 naive, and one plate was used for CD8 memory. Different laboratories and diverse techniques were used to prepare libraries and sequence TCR repertoires, to increase sequencing depth and limit assay-specific biases. The study at large found these results: Based on pairwise subsampling, the degree of clonotype sharing among donors was expected to be affected by sequencing depth. Because the study included a small number of donors, the genetic and exposure-history diversity represented was limited. Sampling was restricted to blood, and TCR repertoires in tissues likely differ from the TCR repertoires found in blood. Rarefaction of sorted-subset datasets indicated incomplete sequencing despite the large sequencing depth. Compared with non-shared clonotypes, the clonotypes found in all four sorted-subset donors had higher generation probabilities. Across a few donors, roughly 5.4% of naive CD4, roughly 3.5% of naive CD8, under 2.5% of memory CD4, and roughly 0.4% of memory CD8 clonotypes were shared. Naive subsets generally had larger estimated clonotype richness than memory subsets.

TCR CDR3 regions were amplified from genomic DNA by multiplex PCR using the deep immunoSEQ assay. Extracted genomic DNA from each cell subset was spread evenly across all wells of several immunoSEQ 96-well plates, with each plate serving as a replicate. For sorted subsets, each replicate PCR was loaded with roughly 190 ng genomic DNA, equivalent to some 27,000 T cell genomes. The purified libraries were quantified using a Qubit 3.0 fluorometer, sized with a Bioanalyzer 2100, and then quantified again using the KAPA Library Quantification kit. Every immunoSEQ 96-well plate was sequenced on a dedicated single-read 150-cycle Illumina NextSeq 550 flow cell. Per the authors' processing: The immunoSEQ output contained only junctional sequences without quality scores, so filtering could not match that applied to full-length reads. Sequences were annotated with PyIR, a Python wrapper for IgBLAST v1.9, and V/J genes and CDR3 were assigned using IMGT germline references. Reads were removed for weak V/J assignments (E-value above 1e-6), missing CDR3, stop codons, out-of-frame junctions, or ambiguous translated residues. V3J clonotypes were defined by identical inferred V gene, J gene, and CDR3 amino acid sequence. The percentage overlap between two repertoires was calculated by dividing the number of shared unique clonotypes by the size of the smaller repertoire. Richness of each repertoire was evaluated using RTK rarefaction, the Chao1 estimator, and Recon v2.1 estimates of unobserved clonotypes. For all TCRbeta clonotypes obtained by the gDNA method from a handful of donors, generation probabilities were computed with OLGA. Sourced from immuneACCESS, this table was stored by TCRdb with only in-frame sequences that have V and J called. A share of the clones is absent; for the studies checked, an unresolved V gene accounts for under half, and the remainder has no known explanation. V and J calls and clone size are as listed in that table; D and trimming were resolved from the DNA. The sample table lists about 980,000 clones, approximately 80% of them with a count of one. The top ten clones comprise roughly 1.5% of the sample.

As regards this clone: Its specific antigen is unknown. Qualities for individual bases were not recorded, and no much larger clone is one base off. Within the sample, other DNA sequences also encode this same CDR3.

The donors were healthy, HIV-negative adults who had no recently reported acute infections or vaccinations. Every donor was a Caucasian adult living in Nashville, Tennessee, USA. CD4+ T cells were enriched by magnetic negative selection; naive cells were then positively selected on CD45RA, and the negative fraction formed the memory subset. After blood collection by leukapheresis, PBMCs were isolated using Ficoll-Histopaque density gradient centrifugation and then cryopreserved in the vapor phase of liquid nitrogen. Analytical flow cytometry was used to check the purity and quantity of every magnetically sorted T cell population. Each sorted fraction had its genomic DNA isolated and then quantified by UV absorbance on a Nanodrop 2000c. The origin of this receptor is a young man in good health. Sequencing was carried out using memory CD4+ T cells sorted from blood. The cell subset or site label, as the study defines it: CD45RA-negative fraction.

The CDR3 region: CASSLDGGGLYEQYF. The sequenced DNA: TGTGCCAGCAGCTTAGATGGCGGGGGCCTCTACGAGCAGTACTTC. The rearrangement combines TRBV7-2 with TRBJ2-7; TRBD2 is perhaps the D gene, given 7 matching bases. CDR1 and CDR2 are read off the germline V gene as SGHTA and FQGNSA. Inclusive of the bounding cysteine and phenylalanine, the CDR3 is 15 residues long. The retained sequence is limited to the CDR3, 45 bases, with the frame set at the first base. Trimming costs V 1 base and J 3 bases, and their ends lie 13 bases apart.